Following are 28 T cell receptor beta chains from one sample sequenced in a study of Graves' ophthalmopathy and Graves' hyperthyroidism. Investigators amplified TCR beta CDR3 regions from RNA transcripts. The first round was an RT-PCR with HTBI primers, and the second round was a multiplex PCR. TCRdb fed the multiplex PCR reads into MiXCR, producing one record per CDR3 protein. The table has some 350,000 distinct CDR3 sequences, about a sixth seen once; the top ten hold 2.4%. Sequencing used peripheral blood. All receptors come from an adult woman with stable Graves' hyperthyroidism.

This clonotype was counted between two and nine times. The CDR3 reads CASSPLRTGKGYEQYF. The CDR3 DNA sequence: TGTGCCAGCAGCCCTCTCAGGACAGGGAAGGGATACGAGCAGTACTTC. V gene TRBV3-1 combines with J gene TRBJ2-7; 8 bases map to TRBD1. The CDR3 covers 16 residues. The germline V gene encodes CDR1 LGHDT and CDR2 YNNKEL (reference sequence). The ends lost 4 bases at V and 4 bases at J; junction bases unmatched: 12.

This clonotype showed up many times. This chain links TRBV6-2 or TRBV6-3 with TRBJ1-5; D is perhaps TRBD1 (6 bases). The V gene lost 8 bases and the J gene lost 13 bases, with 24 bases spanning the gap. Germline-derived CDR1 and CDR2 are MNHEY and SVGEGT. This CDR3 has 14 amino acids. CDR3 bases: TGTGCCAGCCTGGAGGGGGACGCCGCACCTCTTCAGCATTTT. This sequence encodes CASLEGDAAPLQHF.

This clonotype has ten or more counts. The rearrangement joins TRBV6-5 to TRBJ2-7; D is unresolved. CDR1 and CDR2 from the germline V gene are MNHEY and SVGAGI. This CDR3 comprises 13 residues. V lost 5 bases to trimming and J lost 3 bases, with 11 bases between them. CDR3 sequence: CASSSVHRYEQYF. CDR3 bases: TGTGCCAGCAGTAGCGTACACCGCTACGAGCAGTACTTC.

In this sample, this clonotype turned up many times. The CDR3 nucleotides read TGTGCCAGCAGTTTACCTGGACTAGCGAACTACGAGCAGTACTTC. Protein sequence: CASSLPGLANYEQYF. This chain connects TRBV12-3 or TRBV12-4 to TRBJ2-7, with 9 bases matching TRBD2. This CDR3 has 15 residues. V gave up 2 bases and J gave up 3 bases; unmatched junction bases: 5.

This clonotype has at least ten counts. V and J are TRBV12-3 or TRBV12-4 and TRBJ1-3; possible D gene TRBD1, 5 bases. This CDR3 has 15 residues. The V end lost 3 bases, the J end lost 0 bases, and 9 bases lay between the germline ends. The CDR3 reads CASSLVGPSGNTIYF. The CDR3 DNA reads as TGTGCCAGCAGTTTGGTGGGGCCCTCTGGAAACACCATATATTTT.

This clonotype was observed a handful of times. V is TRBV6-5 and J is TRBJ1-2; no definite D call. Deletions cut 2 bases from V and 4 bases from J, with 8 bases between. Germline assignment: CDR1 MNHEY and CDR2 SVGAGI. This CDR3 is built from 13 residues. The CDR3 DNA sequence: TGTGCCAGCAGTTACAACTATATCTATGGCTACACCTTC. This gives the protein CASSYNYIYGYTF.

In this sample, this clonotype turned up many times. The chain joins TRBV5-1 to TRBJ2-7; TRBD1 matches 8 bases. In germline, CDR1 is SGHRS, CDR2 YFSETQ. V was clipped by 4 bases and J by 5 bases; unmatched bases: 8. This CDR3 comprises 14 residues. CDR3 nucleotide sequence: TGCGCCAGCAGCGTGACAGGGGCGGAGGACGAGCAGTACTTC. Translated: CASSVTGAEDEQYF.

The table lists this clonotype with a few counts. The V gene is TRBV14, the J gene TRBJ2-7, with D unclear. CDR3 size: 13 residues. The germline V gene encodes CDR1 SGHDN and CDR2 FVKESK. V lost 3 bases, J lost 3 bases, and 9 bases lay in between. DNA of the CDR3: TGTGCCAGCAGCCATACCTCAGGCTACGAGCAGTACTTC. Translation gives CASSHTSGYEQYF.

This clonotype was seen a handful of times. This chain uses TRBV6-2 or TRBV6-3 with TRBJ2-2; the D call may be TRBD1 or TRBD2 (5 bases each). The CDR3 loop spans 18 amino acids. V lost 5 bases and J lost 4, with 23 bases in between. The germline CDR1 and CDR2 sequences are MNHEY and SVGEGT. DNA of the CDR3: TGTGCCAGCAGTCCCTTTTACCCCGGGACGGCAACCACCGGGGAGCTGTTTTTT. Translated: CASSPFYPGTATTGELFF.

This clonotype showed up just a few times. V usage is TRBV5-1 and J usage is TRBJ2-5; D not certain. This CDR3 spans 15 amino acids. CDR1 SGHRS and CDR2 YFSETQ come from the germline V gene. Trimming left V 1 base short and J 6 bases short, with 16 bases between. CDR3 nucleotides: TGCGCCAGCAGCTTGTTACTGACCGAGAAGAAGACCCAGTACTTC. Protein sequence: CASSLLLTEKKTQYF.

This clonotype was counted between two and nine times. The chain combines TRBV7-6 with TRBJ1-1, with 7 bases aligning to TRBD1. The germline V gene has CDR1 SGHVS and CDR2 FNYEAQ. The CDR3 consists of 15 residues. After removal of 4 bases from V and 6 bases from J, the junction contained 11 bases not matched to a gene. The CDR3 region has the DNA TGTGCCAGCAGCTCTTCCGCCTGGACAGGCGCTGAAGCTTTCTTT. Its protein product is CASSSSAWTGAEAFF.

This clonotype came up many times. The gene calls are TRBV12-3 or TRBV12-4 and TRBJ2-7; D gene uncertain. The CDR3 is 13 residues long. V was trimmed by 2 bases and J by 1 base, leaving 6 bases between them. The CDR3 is CASSLSESYEQYF. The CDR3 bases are TGTGCCAGCAGTTTATCGGAATCCTACGAGCAGTACTTC.

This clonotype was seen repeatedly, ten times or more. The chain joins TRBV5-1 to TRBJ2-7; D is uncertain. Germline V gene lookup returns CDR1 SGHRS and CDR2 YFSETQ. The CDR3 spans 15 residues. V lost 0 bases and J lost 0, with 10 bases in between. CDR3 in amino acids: CASSLDQTSSYEQYF. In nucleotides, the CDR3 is TGCGCCAGCAGCTTGGATCAGACAAGCTCCTACGAGCAGTACTTC.

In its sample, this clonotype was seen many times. In DNA form, the CDR3 reads TGCAGTGCAACAAGTGCTAGCAATCAGCCCCAGCATTTT. It yields the protein CSATSASNQPQHF. V gene TRBV20-1 combines with J gene TRBJ1-5; D unclear. V was shortened by 6 bases and J by 0 bases, with 9 bases between the two germline ends. This CDR3 has 13 amino acids. The germline gives CDR1 DFQATT, CDR2 SNEGSKA (reference sequence).

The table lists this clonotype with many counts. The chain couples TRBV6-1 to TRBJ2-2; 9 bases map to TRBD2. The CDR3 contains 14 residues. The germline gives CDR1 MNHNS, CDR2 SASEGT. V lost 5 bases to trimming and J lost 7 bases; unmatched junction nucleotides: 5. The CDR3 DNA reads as TGTGCCAGCAGTCCTCAGCGGGAGGTCGGGGAGCTGTTTTTT. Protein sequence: CASSPQREVGELFF.

CDR3 region: CASSLDLPNTEAFF. In nucleotides, the CDR3 is TGTGCCAGCAGTTTAGATCTCCCGAACACTGAAGCTTTCTTT. The J gene is TRBJ1-1, the V gene TRBV12-3 or TRBV12-4, with D unclear. V was shortened by 1 base and J by 1 base, with 7 bases between the two germline ends. This CDR3 comprises 14 residues.

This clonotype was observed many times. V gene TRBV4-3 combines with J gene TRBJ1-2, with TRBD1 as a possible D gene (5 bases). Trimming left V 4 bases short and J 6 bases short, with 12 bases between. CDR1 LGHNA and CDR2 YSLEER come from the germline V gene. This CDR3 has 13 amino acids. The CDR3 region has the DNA TGCGCCAGCAGCCGTCAGGGTTTGGATGGCTACACCTTC. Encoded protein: CASSRQGLDGYTF.

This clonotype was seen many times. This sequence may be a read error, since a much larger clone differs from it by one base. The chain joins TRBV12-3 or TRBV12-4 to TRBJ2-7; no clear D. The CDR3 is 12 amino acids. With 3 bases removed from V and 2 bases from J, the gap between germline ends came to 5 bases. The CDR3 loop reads CASSFGAYEQYF. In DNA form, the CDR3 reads TGTGCCAGCAGTTTTGGGGCCTACGAGCAGTACTTC.

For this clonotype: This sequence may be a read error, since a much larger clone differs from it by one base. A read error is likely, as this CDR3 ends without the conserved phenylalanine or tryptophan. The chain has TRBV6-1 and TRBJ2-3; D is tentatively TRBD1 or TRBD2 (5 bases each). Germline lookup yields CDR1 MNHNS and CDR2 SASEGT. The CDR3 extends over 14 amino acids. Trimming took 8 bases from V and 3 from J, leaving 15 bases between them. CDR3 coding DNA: TGTGCCAGCGGGGCAGGCTGGACTACAGATACGCAGTATTTG. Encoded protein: CASGAGWTTDTQYL.

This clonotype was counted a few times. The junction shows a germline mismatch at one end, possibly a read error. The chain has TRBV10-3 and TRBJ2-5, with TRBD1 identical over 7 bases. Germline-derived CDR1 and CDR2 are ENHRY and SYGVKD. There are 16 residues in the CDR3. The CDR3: CAISERTGTAQEAQYF. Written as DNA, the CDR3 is TGTGCCATCAGTGAGCGGACCGGGACAGCTCAAGAGGCCCAGTACTTC.

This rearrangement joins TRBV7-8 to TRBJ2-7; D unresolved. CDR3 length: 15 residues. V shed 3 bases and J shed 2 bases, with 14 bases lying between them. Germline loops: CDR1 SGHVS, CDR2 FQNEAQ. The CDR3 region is CASSFTKKKTYEQYF. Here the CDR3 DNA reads TGTGCCAGCAGCTTCACAAAGAAGAAAACCTACGAGCAGTACTTC. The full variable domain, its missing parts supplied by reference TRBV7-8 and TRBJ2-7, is GAGVSQSPRYKVAKRGQDVALRCDPISGHVSLFWYQQALGQGPEFLTYFQNEAQLDKSGLPSDRFFAERPEGSVSTLKIQRTQQEDSAVYLCASSFTKKKTYEQYFGPGTRLTVT.

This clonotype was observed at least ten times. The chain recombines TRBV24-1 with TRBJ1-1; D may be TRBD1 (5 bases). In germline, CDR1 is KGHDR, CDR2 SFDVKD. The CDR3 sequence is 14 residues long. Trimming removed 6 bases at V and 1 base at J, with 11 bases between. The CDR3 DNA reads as TGTGCCACCAGTCGCGGTGGGGGGAACACTGAAGCTTTCTTT. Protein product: CATSRGGGNTEAFF.

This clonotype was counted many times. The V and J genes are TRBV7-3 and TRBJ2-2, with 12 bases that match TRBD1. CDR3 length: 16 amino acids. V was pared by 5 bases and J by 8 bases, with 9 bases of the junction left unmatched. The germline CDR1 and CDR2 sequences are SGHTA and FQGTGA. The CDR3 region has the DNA TGTGCCAGCAGCCCCCGGGACAGGGGGCTGGAGGGGGAGCTGTTTTTT. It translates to CASSPRDRGLEGELFF. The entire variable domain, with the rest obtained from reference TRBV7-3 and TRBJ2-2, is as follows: GAGVSQTPSNKVTEKGKYVELRCDPISGHTALYWYRQSLGQGPEFLIYFQGTGAADDSGLPNDRFFAVRPEGSVSTLKIQRTERGDSAVYLCASSPRDRGLEGELFFGEGSRLTVL.

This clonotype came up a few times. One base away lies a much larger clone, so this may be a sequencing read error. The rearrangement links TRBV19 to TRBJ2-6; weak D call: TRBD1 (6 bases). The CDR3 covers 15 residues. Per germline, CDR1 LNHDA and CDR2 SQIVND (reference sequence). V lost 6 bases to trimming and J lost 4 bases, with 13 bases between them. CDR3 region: CASSMDSPGANVLTF. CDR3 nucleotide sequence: TGTGCCAGTAGCATGGACAGTCCCGGGGCCAACGTCCTGACTTTC.

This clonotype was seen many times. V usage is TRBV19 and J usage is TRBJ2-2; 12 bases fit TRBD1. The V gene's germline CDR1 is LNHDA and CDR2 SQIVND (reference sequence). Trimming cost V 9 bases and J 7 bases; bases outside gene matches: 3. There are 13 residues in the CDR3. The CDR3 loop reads CASGTGGGGELFF. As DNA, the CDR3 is TGTGCCAGCGGGACAGGGGGCGGCGGGGAGCTGTTTTTT.

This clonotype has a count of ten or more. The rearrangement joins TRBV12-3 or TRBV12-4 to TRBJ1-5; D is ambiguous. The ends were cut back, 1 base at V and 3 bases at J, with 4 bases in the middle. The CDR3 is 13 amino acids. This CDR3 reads CASSLDDNQPQHF. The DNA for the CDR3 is TGTGCCAGCAGTTTAGACGACAATCAGCCCCAGCATTTT.

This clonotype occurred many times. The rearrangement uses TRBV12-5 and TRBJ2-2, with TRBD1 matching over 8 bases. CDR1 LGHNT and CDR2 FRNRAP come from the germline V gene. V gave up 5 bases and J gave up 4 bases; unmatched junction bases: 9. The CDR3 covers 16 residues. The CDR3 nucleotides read TGTGCTAGTGGTCCCGGCGGCAGGGGGCGCACCGGGGAGCTGTTTTTT. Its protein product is CASGPGGRGRTGELFF.

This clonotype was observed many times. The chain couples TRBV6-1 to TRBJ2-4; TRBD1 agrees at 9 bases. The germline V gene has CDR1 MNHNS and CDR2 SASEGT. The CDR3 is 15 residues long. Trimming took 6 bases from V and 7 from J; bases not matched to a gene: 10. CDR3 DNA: TGTGCCAGCAGAGAAAAGGACAGGGGTGGGAACATTCAGTACTTC. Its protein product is CASREKDRGGNIQYF.